Below, 8 T cell receptor beta chains from the same sample are listed, as sequenced in a study of T cell responses to AZD1222 COVID-19 vaccine. TCRdb's copy holds only in-frame clones and misses some; the assay was immunoSEQ multiplex PCR. This repertoire shows roughly 120,000 clones, about 87% found once; its top ten account for roughly 15%. The input for sequencing was peripheral blood, taken 28 days after the second AZD1222 dose. These receptors came from an adult who received the AZD1222 COVID-19 vaccine.

This clone was counted only a few times. The gene calls are TRBV24-1 and TRBJ1-5; D unresolved. The germline V and J ends were trimmed by 3 bases and 1 base, with 6 bases remaining between them. Germline values: CDR1 KGHDR, CDR2 SFDVKD. This CDR3 spans 14 amino acids. CDR3 in DNA: TGTGCCACCAGTGATCTGGAGAGCAATCAGCCCCAGCATTTT. It codes for CATSDLESNQPQHF.

V and J are TRBV28 and TRBJ1-2; the D is unclear. Trimming stripped 1 base from V and 0 bases from J, with 9 bases between. This CDR3 has 15 residues. Germline V lookup: CDR1 MDHEN, CDR2 SYDVKM. This CDR3 reads CASSLSIQANYGYTF. CDR3 coding DNA: TGTGCCAGCAGTTTATCAATTCAGGCTAACTATGGCTACACCTTC.

V is TRBV5-8 and J is TRBJ2-1; TRBD1 aligns across 7 bases. The CDR3 extends over 17 amino acids. Per germline, CDR1 SGHTS and CDR2 YDEGEE. Unmatched junction bases numbered 10, after V lost 4 bases and J lost 0 bases. The CDR3 DNA reads TGTGCCAGCAGCAAATCACGACAGGGACCCTCCTACAATGAGCAGTTCTTC. It is translated as CASSKSRQGPSYNEQFF.

The rearrangement uses TRBV5-1 and TRBJ1-1; D perhaps matches TRBD1 (5 bases). Looked up from germline, CDR1 is SGHRS and CDR2 is YFSETQ. Trimming pared 5 bases from V and 1 base from J, leaving 9 bases between. CDR3 length: 13 amino acids. This chain's CDR3 is CASSFGQNTEAFF. Here the CDR3 DNA reads TGCGCCAGCAGTTTCGGACAGAACACTGAAGCTTTCTTT.

As for this clone: Other DNA sequences from this sample encode an identical CDR3 as well. The genes are TRBV14 and TRBJ2-7, with 13 bases lining up with TRBD2. Germline CDR1 is SGHDN and CDR2 is FVKESK. CDR3 size: 16 residues. V was clipped by 5 bases and J by 0 bases; unmatched bases: 4. CDR3 in amino acids: CASSAGLAGTSYEQYF. The CDR3 nucleotides are TGTGCCAGCAGCGCGGGACTAGCGGGGACCTCCTACGAGCAGTACTTC.

There are a few counts of this clone. The chain links TRBV2 to TRBJ2-3, with 8 bases identical to TRBD2. This CDR3 spans 19 amino acids. V gave up 5 bases and J gave up 8 bases; unmatched junction bases: 24. CDR1 and CDR2 (germline): SNHLY, FYNNEI. CDR3: CASSSTGLSGRGHGGTQYF. In DNA form, the CDR3 reads TGTGCCAGCAGTTCTACCGGACTAAGCGGGAGAGGTCATGGGGGTACGCAGTATTTT.

This chain joins TRBV7-9 and TRBJ1-2, with D possibly matching TRBD1 (6 bases). Germline lookup yields CDR1 SEHNR and CDR2 FQNEAQ (reference sequence). The V end lost 2 bases, the J end lost 2 bases, and 15 bases lay between the germline ends. The CDR3 spans 16 residues. In DNA form, the CDR3 reads TGTGCCAGCAGCTTAACGGGGGGCGCGATGAACTATGGCTACACCTTC. Translation gives CASSLTGGAMNYGYTF.

The chain is built from TRBV4-1 and TRBJ1-2; weak D call: TRBD1 (6 bases). Looked up from germline, CDR1 is MGHRA and CDR2 is YSYEKL. CDR3 length equals 15 residues. V lost 5 bases and J lost 0, with 13 bases in between. As DNA, the CDR3 is TGCGCCAGCAGCTTTGATCGGGGGCCTAACTATGGCTACACCTTC. Its translation is CASSFDRGPNYGYTF.